The clone carrying this TCR beta chain turned up a few times. Its antigen remains unknown. This sample is part of a study of siplizumab effects on memory and regulatory T cells. General study points: Most proliferating CD4+ or CD8+ clones, roughly 75-97%, had no naive or memory assignment. Suppressive capability of dividing Tregs from siplizumab cultures went unverified.

Only in-frame clones appear in the TCRdb table, and some are missing; sequencing was by immunoSEQ multiplex PCR. The data hold about 64,000 clones, with approximately 96% observed a single time. J gave up 6 bases and V 0 bases, and 7 bases lay outside the gene matches. This CDR3 comprises 16 residues. Germline CDR1 reads SEHNR; CDR2 reads FQNEAQ (reference sequence). Sequences were obtained from naive CD8+ T cells sorted from blood. The chain is built from TRBV7-9 and TRBJ2-7; 11 bases are a match to TRBD1. The clonotype originates from a human donor in good health. In nucleotides, the CDR3 is TGTGCCAGCAGCTTAGCGCTGGGACAGGGGGGGCCCGAGCAGTACTTC. Translating it yields CASSLALGQGGPEQYF.